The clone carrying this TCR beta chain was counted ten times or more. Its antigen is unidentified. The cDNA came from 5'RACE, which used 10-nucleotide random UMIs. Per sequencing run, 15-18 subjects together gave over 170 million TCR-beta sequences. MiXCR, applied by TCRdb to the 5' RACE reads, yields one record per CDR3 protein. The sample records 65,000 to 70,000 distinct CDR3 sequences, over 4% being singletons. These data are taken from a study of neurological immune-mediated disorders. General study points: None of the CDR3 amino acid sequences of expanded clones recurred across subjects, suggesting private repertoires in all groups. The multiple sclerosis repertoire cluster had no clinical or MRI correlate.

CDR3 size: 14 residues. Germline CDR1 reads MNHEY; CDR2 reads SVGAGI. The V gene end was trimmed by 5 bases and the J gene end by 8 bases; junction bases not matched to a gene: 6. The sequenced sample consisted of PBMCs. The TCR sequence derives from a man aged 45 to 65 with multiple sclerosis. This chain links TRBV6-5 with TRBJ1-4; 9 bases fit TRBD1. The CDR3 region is CASSRGTGNEKLFF. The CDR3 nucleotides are TGTGCCAGCAGTAGGGGGACAGGGAACGAAAAACTGTTTTTT.